The 2 T cell receptor beta chains in this list originate from one sample, sequenced in a study of blood T cell repertoires in COVID-19. Here immunoSEQ multiplex PCR was the method, and the copy in TCRdb shows in-frame clones only, minus some. The sample contains 100,000 to 150,000 clones, roughly 86% of which appear only once. The sequenced sample consisted of peripheral blood. These receptors originate from a woman between 70 and 85 years old with COVID-19, enrolled during active disease.

The rearrangement links TRBV28 to TRBJ2-2; D is possibly TRBD2 (5 bases). There are 12 residues in the CDR3. CDR1 and CDR2 (germline): MDHEN, SYDVKM. V lost 8 bases and J lost 8, with 12 bases in between. The CDR3 coding sequence is TGTGCCAGCGGCGTCGGGGTGGGGGAGCTGTTTTTT. It specifies CASGVGVGELFF.

This clone was recorded a few times. V is TRBV2 and J is TRBJ1-2; 7 positions match TRBD1. Germline loops: CDR1 SNHLY, CDR2 FYNNEI. V was pared by 6 bases and J by 6 bases, with 16 bases of the junction left unmatched. The CDR3 runs to 16 residues. DNA of the CDR3: TGTGCCAGCAGCACGAACTCGGGATTAACAGGGGATGGCTACACCTTC. Its protein is CASSTNSGLTGDGYTF.